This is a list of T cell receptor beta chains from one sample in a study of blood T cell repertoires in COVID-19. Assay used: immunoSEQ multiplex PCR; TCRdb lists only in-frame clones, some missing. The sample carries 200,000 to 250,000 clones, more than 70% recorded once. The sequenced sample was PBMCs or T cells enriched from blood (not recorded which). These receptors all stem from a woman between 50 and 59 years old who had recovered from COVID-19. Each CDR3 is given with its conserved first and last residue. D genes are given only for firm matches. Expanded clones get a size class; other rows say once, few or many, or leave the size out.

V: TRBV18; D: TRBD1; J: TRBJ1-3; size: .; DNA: TGTGCCAGCTCACCCATGGGACAGGGGACAGGAAACACCATATATTTT; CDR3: CASSPMGQGTGNTIYF
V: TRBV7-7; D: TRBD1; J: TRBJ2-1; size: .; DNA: TGTGCTAGCAGCTTAGGGGGGACAGGGGGATATGAGCAGTTCTTC; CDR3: CASSLGGTGGYEQFF
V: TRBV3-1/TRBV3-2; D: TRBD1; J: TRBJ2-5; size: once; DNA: TGTGCCAGCAGGACAGGGCACATCCAAGAGACCCAGTACTTC; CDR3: CASRTGHIQETQYF
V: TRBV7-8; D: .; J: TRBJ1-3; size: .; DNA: TGTGCCAGCAGCTCGCATAGCTCTGGAAACACCATATATTTT; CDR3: CASSSHSSGNTIYF
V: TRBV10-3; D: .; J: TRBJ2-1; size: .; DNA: TGTGCCATCAGTCCGGGGTTATCCTACAATGAGCAGTTCTTC; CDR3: CAISPGLSYNEQFF
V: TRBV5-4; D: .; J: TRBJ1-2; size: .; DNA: TGTGCCAGCAGACTGGCCGGTCGGGGGGCACACTATGGCTACACCTTC; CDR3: CASRLAGRGAHYGYTF
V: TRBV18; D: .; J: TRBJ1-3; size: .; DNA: TGTGCCAGCTCACCGAAAACAGGGAACGGAAACACCATATATTTT; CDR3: CASSPKTGNGNTIYF
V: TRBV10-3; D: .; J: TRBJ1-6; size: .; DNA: TGTGCCATCAGTGAGAGACAGGCTAGGGGTTTGGATTCACCCCTCCACTTT; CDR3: CAISERQARGLDSPLHF
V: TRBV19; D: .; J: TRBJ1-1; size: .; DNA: TGTGCCAGTAGTATTTATCAGGGAATGAACACTGAAGCTTTCTTT; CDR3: CASSIYQGMNTEAFF
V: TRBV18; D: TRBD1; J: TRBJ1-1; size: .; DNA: TGTGCCAGCTCACCCGGGACAGAACGGACTGAAGCTTTCTTT; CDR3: CASSPGTERTEAFF
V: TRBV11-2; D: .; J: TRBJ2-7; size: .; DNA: TGTGCCAGCAGCTTAGATCTAGACCGCGCGGGCGAGCAGTACTTC; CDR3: CASSLDLDRAGEQYF
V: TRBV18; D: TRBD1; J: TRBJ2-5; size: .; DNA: TGTGCCAGCTCACAGGACAGGGCCCAAGAGACCCAGTACTTC; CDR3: CASSQDRAQETQYF
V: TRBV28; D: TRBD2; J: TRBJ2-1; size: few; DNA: TGTGCCAGCAGCCGCGGGACTAGCGGGACCAATGAGCAGTTCTTC; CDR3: CASSRGTSGTNEQFF
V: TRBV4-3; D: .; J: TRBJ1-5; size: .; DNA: TGCGCCAGCAGCCAAGATTTCCGGGGGGGACAGCCCCAGCATTTT; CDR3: CASSQDFRGGQPQHF
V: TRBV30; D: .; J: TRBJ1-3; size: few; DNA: TGTGCCTGGAGTGTCAACTCTGGAAACACCATATATTTT; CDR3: CAWSVNSGNTIYF
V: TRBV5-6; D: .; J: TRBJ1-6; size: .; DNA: TGTGCCAGCAGCTTGGCCGGGGGGTTATCCGCACATTCACCCCTCCACTTT; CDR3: CASSLAGGLSAHSPLHF
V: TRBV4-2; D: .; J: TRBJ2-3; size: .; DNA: TGTGCCAGCAGCCCCGGAGTGGGGGCGACGGGAGATACGCAGTATTTT; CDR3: CASSPGVGATGDTQYF
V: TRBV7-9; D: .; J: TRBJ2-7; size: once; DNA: TGTGCCAGCAGCTTAGGGCGGCAGAAACCTTACGAGCAGTACTTC; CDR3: CASSLGRQKPYEQYF
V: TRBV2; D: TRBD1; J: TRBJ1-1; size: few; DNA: TGTGCCACCTATGACAGGGGATACACTGAAGCTTTCTTT; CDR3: CATYDRGYTEAFF
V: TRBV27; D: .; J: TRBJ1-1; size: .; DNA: TGTGCCAGCAGTTTATCCCAGGGCTTGAACACTGAAGCTTTCTTT; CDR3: CASSLSQGLNTEAFF
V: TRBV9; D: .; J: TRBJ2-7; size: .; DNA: TGTGCCAGCAGCGTAGAGGGGGGGAGTTACGAGCAGTACTTC; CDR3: CASSVEGGSYEQYF
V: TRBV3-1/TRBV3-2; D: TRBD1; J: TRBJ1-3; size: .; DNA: TGTGCCAGCAGCCCGCCGGGACAGGGGAGGAACACCATATATTTT; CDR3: CASSPPGQGRNTIYF
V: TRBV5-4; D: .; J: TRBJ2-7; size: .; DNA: TGTGCCAGCAGGACCTTTGGGCGGGGATACGAGCAGTACTTC; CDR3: CASRTFGRGYEQYF
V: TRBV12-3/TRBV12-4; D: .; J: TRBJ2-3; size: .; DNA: TGTGCCAGCAGCCTCGCAGATACGCAGTATTTT; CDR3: CASSLADTQYF
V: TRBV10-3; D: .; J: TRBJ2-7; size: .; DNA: TGTGCCATCAGTGAGTCGGACAGCCCTTCCTACGAGCAGTACTTC; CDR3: CAISESDSPSYEQYF
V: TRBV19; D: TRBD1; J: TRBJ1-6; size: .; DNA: TGTGCCAGTAAGGCAGGACAGGGAAGTGCGGTGAGCCACTTT; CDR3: CASKAGQGSAVSHF
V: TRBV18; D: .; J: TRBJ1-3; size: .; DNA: TGTGCCAGCTCAATGGGCCGTGGAAACACCATATATTTT; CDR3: CASSMGRGNTIYF
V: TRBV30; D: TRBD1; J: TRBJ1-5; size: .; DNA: TGTGCCTGGAGTGAACAGGGGAGAGAGAATCAGCCCCAGCATTTT; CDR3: CAWSEQGRENQPQHF
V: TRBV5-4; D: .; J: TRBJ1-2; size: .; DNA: TGTGCCAGCAGCTTGGCGTCCGGGGGTGGCTACACCTTC; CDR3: CASSLASGGGYTF
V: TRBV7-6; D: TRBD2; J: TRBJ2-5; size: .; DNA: TGTGCCAGCAGCCCTCAACGGTCTAGCGGGGGCCGGTGGGAGACCCAGTACTTC; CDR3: CASSPQRSSGGRWETQYF
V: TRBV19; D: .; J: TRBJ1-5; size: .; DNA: TGTGCCAGTAGACGATCCGGGAATAGTAATCAGCCCCAGCATTTT; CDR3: CASRRSGNSNQPQHF
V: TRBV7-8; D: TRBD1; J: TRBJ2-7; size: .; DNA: TGTGCCAGCAGCTTACGCTCTTCTCGGGACAGGGGAACCTACGAGCAGTACTTC; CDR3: CASSLRSSRDRGTYEQYF
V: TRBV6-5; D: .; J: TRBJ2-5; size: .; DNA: TGTGCCAGCAGTTACTCAGGTCGCGGGGGCTGGGCCCAGTACTTC; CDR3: CASSYSGRGGWAQYF
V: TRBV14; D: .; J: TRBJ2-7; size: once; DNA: TGTGCCAGCTCTGAGGAGATTTGGGAGCAGTACTTC; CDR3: CASSEEIWEQYF
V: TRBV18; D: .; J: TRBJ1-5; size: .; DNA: TGTGCCAGCTCAGAGGGCAATCAGCCCCAGCATTTT; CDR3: CASSEGNQPQHF
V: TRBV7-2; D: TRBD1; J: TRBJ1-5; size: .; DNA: TGTGCCAGCAGCTCACAGGGGAATCAGCCCCAGCATTTT; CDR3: CASSSQGNQPQHF
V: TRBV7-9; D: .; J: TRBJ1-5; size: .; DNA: TGTGCCAGCAGCTTACCCGAGGGAAGGGCCGGCAATCAGCCCCAGCATTTT; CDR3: CASSLPEGRAGNQPQHF